This T cell receptor beta chain was sequenced in a study of blood T cell repertoires in COVID-19. The table came from immunoSEQ multiplex PCR; TCRdb's copy has only in-frame clones and leaves some out. The sample holds some 85,000 clones; about 76% are singletons and the top ten take about a fifth. The CDR3 sequence is 16 residues long. CDR1 and CDR2 (germline): MDHEN, SYDVKM. Trimming removed 1 base from V and 5 bases from J, with 17 bases in between. Sequenced sample: peripheral blood. V gene TRBV28 combines with J gene TRBJ1-2; the D gene is possibly TRBD1 (6 bases). This receptor was taken from an elderly woman with active or convalescent COVID-19. In DNA, the CDR3 is TGTGCCAGCAGTTTATCAGGGGCGAGGTCCTATTATGGCTACACCTTC. Translated, it gives CASSLSGARSYYGYTF.